This TCR beta chain stems from a study of T-cell reconstitution after alpha-beta-depleted transplantation in children. Unique molecular identifiers were built into the TCRbeta library. TCRdb itself ran the PCR reads through MiXCR, one entry per CDR3 protein. The table has about 980,000 distinct CDR3 sequences, roughly 29% seen once; the top ten hold 25% to 35%. There are many counts of this clonotype. Its antigen is unidentified. This CDR3 region has 15 residues. Trimming removed 3 bases at V and 0 bases at J, with 9 bases between. The V gene's germline CDR1 is SGDLS and CDR2 YYNGEE. Overall study results and limits: Elevated TCRbeta diversity at day 60 was traced, in some patients, to surviving recipient T cells and thymic progenitors.

This sequence originates from a boy in the first two years of life who had a stem cell transplant for SCID, so the T cells may come from the graft donor. This rearrangement joins TRBV9 to TRBJ2-2; perhaps TRBD1 as D (6 bases). The sample was PBMCs, mostly from graft donor cells, taken 360 days after TCRalphabeta/CD19-depleted stem cell transplant. The CDR3, as DNA: TGTGCCAGCAGCGCCGGGACACCGAACACCGGGGAGCTGTTTTTT. This gives the protein CASSAGTPNTGELFF.